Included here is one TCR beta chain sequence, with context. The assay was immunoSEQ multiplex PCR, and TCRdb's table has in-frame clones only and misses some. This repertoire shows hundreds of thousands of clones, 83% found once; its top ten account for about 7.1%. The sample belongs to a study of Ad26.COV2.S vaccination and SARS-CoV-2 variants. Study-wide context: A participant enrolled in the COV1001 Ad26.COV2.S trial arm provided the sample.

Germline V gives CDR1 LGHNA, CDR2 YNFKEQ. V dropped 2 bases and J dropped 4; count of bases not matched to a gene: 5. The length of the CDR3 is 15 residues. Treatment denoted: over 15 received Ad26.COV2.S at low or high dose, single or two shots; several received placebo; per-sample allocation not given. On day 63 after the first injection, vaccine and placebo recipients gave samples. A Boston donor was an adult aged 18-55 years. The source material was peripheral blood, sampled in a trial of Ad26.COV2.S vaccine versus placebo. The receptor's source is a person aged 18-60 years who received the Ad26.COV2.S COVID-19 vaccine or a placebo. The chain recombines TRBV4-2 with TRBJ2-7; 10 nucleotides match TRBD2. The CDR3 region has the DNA TGTGCCAGCAGCCAAACGACTAGCGGGCTTTACGAGCAGTACTTC. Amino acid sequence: CASSQTTSGLYEQYF.